A selection of T cell receptor beta chains follows, all from one sample in a study of blood T cell repertoires in COVID-19. Clones were read by immunoSEQ multiplex PCR, and TCRdb kept only the in-frame ones, dropping some. This sample carries about 110,000 clones, about 87% of them seen once, and the ten largest clones take about 7%. Sequences were obtained from peripheral blood. These receptors all stem from a woman aged 45 to 65 with acute or convalescent COVID-19. The CDR3 runs from the conserved cysteine through the conserved F or W.

J: TRBJ1-3
V: TRBV18
CDR3: CASSPSDREPTGNTIYF

J: TRBJ2-2
V: TRBV7-3
CDR3: CASSQGPQTGELFF

J: TRBJ1-1
V: TRBV5-1
CDR3: CASSLGGGRTEAFF

J: TRBJ1-5
V: TRBV7-9
CDR3: CPFQRERHNQPQHF

J: TRBJ1-5
V: TRBV28
CDR3: CASNSAGGGGDQPQHF

J: TRBJ1-3
V: TRBV2
CDR3: CASKENSGNTIYF

J: TRBJ1-3
V: TRBV5-1
CDR3: CASASGTVGNTIYF

J: TRBJ1-1
V: TRBV9
CDR3: CASSPLRSGDTEAFF

J: TRBJ1-1
V: TRBV5-1
CDR3: CASSQGALGTEAFF

J: TRBJ2-7
V: TRBV20-1
CDR3: CSASPRRREGRHEQYF

J: TRBJ1-1
V: TRBV5-1
CDR3: CASSFPGILGNTEAFF

J: TRBJ1-2
V: TRBV7-3
CDR3: CASSLRGYYGYTF

J: TRBJ1-3
V: TRBV12-3/TRBV12-4
CDR3: CASKFPSGNTIYF